This is a list of T cell receptor beta chains from one sample in a study of monozygotic twins with cystic fibrosis. Measured with immunoSEQ multiplex PCR; TCRdb has only the in-frame clones, and not every one. This table has tens of thousands of clones, around 96% appearing once. The sequenced sample consisted of blood. Receptors originate from a girl aged 2 to 9 with cystic fibrosis. Both conserved end residues are part of each CDR3. A D gene is named only where the DNA matches it firmly. Clone size appears in some rows only: once, few, many, or a class for an expanded clone.

>TRBV7-2|TRBJ2-5|NA|NA
CASSPQTDPPQDF
TGTGCCAGCAGCCCACAGACGGACCCGCCCCAAGACTTC
>TRBV9|TRBJ2-4|NA|TRBD1
CASSVRTGDIQYF
TGTGCCAGCAGCGTCCGGACAGGGGACATTCAGTACTTC
>TRBV25-1|TRBJ2-3|NA|NA
CASTSRKGIDTQYF
TGTGCCAGCACCTCCCGGAAGGGGATAGATACGCAGTATTTT
>TRBV5-8|TRBJ2-7|NA|NA
CASSLGAGRPRSRGYEQYF
TGTGCCAGCAGCTTGGGGGCGGGCAGGCCGCGCTCAAGGGGCTACGAGCAGTACTTC
>TRBV7-2|TRBJ2-5|once|TRBD2
CASSLGAGGGTQYF
TGTGCCAGCAGCTTAGGGGCGGGAGGTGGGACCCAGTACTTC
>TRBV5-1|TRBJ1-1|NA|NA
CASSAYGNTEAFF
TGCGCCAGCAGCGCCTATGGGAACACTGAAGCTTTCTTT
>TRBV5-4|TRBJ2-7|NA|TRBD1
CASSLRQGVPYEQYF
TGTGCCAGCAGCTTACGACAGGGGGTCCCCTACGAGCAGTACTTC
>TRBV5-1|TRBJ2-7|NA|TRBD2
CASSPAGVVYEQYF
TGCGCCAGCAGCCCGGCGGGAGTAGTCTACGAGCAGTACTTC
>TRBV9|TRBJ1-2|NA|NA
CASSPGASYGYTF
TGTGCCAGCAGCCCCGGGGCCTCATATGGCTACACCTTC
>TRBV5-1|TRBJ2-1|NA|TRBD2
CASSLGRTSGNYNEQFF
TGCGCCAGCAGCTTGGGGCGGACTAGCGGGAACTACAATGAGCAGTTCTTC
>TRBV4-1|TRBJ1-5|NA|NA
CASSQVDMGLTSNQPQHF
TGCGCCAGCAGCCAAGTGGATATGGGCCTTACCAGCAATCAGCCCCAGCATTTT
>TRBV4-2|TRBJ2-1|NA|TRBD1
CASSQGSTGVFF
TGTGCCAGCAGCCAAGGGTCCACAGGGGTGTTCTTC
>TRBV5-1|TRBJ1-5|NA|TRBD1
CASSSGTGILEPQHF
TGCGCCAGCAGCTCAGGGACAGGGATCTTGGAGCCCCAGCATTTT
>TRBV5-3|TRBJ2-7|once|TRBD2
CARSPLAGVVYEQYF
TGTGCCAGAAGCCCATTAGCGGGAGTGGTGTACGAGCAGTACTTC
>TRBV5-6|TRBJ2-3|NA|TRBD2
CASRKGLAGGADTQYF
TGTGCCAGCAGAAAGGGACTAGCGGGAGGAGCGGATACGCAGTATTTT
>TRBV2|TRBJ2-3|NA|NA
CATYTGYTQYF
TGTGCCACTTACACCGGGTATACGCAGTATTTT
>TRBV7-2|TRBJ2-7|NA|TRBD2
CASSFSAGGWYEQYF
TGTGCCAGCAGCTTCTCAGCGGGAGGGTGGTACGAGCAGTACTTC
>TRBV5-1|TRBJ2-2|NA|TRBD1
CASSFADRGPTGELFF
TGCGCCAGCAGCTTCGCGGACAGGGGACCCACCGGGGAGCTGTTTTTT
>TRBV6-6|TRBJ2-3|NA|NA
CASSYSAGVTDTQYF
TGTGCCAGCAGTTACTCCGCCGGGGTCACAGATACGCAGTATTTT
>TRBV28|TRBJ1-1|NA|NA
CASSYPADRFPEAFF
TGTGCCAGCAGTTATCCGGCCGACAGGTTCCCTGAAGCTTTCTTT
>TRBV29-1|TRBJ2-7|NA|TRBD1
CSAVPWDRGHEQYF
TGCAGCGCTGTCCCTTGGGACAGGGGACACGAGCAGTACTTC
>TRBV18|TRBJ2-7|NA|NA
CASSPQGGYEQYF
TGTGCCAGCTCACCACAAGGAGGGTACGAGCAATACTTC
>TRBV18|TRBJ1-1|NA|NA
CASSQVNTEAFF
TGTGCCAGCTCACAAGTGAACACTGAAGCTTTCTTT